These 3 T cell receptor beta chains share one sample of origin, sequenced in a study of cytomegalovirus exposure and HLA in healthy donors. 13 Jbeta primers and 60 Vbeta primers were used for the PCR. This table comes from immunoSEQ multiplex PCR, and its TCRdb copy is limited to in-frame clones, with some not included. The data hold about 200,000 clones, with over 65% observed a single time. Sequencing was performed on PBMCs. All receptors derive from a man aged 35 to 55 in good health and CMV-seropositive.

The chain carries TRBV13 and TRBJ2-7; 8 bases line up with TRBD1. Unmatched junction bases numbered 8, after V lost 4 bases and J lost 3 bases. CDR1 and CDR2 from the germline V gene are PRHDT and FYEKMQ (reference sequence). This CDR3 has 15 residues. The CDR3 DNA is TGTGCCAGCAGCTCCAAAAACGGACAGGGCTACGAGCAGTACTTC. Translation gives CASSSKNGQGYEQYF.

The chain joins TRBV9 to TRBJ2-7, with D maybe TRBD1 (6 bases). V was pared by 3 bases and J by 5 bases, with 12 bases between. The CDR3 loop spans 13 amino acids. CDR1 and CDR2 (germline): SGDLS, YYNGEE. In DNA, the CDR3 is TGTGCCAGCAGCGAAGGGGGAGTACACGAGCAGTACTTC. Translated, it gives CASSEGGVHEQYF.

This rearrangement joins TRBV29-1 to TRBJ2-1; 8 bases fit TRBD2. Germline CDR1 is SQVTM and CDR2 is ANQGSEA. The V and J ends lost 2 bases and 5 bases, in that order; junction bases with no gene match: 5. The CDR3 is made up of 14 amino acids. The CDR3 DNA is TGCAGCGTTGAACTACGGGGGGGGGACAATGAGCAGTTCTTC. The encoded protein is CSVELRGGDNEQFF.